This T cell receptor (beta chain) was retrieved from a study of T cells after yellow fever vaccination. The wider study: Preparation of the low-cell-number fractions used SMART-Seq v4 Ultra Low Input.

5'RACE template switching produced TCR cDNA carrying a universal primer site and UMIs. One entry per CDR3 protein, called by TCRdb with MiXCR from the 5' RACE reads. The profile shows about 400,000 distinct CDR3 sequences, around a tenth of them singletons. Looked up from germline, CDR1 is SEHNR and CDR2 is FQNEAQ (reference sequence). This CDR3 contains 15 residues. V was shortened by 8 bases and J by 3 bases, with 20 bases between the two germline ends. The study's findings and limits: Abundant bulk-population clonotypes could contaminate the FACS-sorted repertoires. Peaking on day 5 versus 15, the secondary response was faster but weaker.

To note about this clonotype: Its antigen is not known.

V is TRBV7-9 and J is TRBJ2-7; perhaps D is TRBD1 or TRBD2 (5 bases each). This specimen was PBMCs, taken on the day of the first yellow fever vaccination. The receptor was derived from a man aged 18 to 30 who received the YFV17D yellow fever vaccine. CDR3 loop: CASSRATSGGYEQYF. CDR3 in DNA: TGTGCCAGCTCCAGGGCCACCTCTGGGGGCTACGAGCAGTACTTC. Full variable domain (missing parts from reference TRBV7-9 and TRBJ2-7): DTGVSQNPRHKITKRGQNVTFRCDPISEHNRLYWYRQTLGQGPEFLTYFQNEAQLEKSRLLSDRFSAERPKGSFSTLEIQRTEQGDSAMYLCASSRATSGGYEQYFGPGTRLTVT.